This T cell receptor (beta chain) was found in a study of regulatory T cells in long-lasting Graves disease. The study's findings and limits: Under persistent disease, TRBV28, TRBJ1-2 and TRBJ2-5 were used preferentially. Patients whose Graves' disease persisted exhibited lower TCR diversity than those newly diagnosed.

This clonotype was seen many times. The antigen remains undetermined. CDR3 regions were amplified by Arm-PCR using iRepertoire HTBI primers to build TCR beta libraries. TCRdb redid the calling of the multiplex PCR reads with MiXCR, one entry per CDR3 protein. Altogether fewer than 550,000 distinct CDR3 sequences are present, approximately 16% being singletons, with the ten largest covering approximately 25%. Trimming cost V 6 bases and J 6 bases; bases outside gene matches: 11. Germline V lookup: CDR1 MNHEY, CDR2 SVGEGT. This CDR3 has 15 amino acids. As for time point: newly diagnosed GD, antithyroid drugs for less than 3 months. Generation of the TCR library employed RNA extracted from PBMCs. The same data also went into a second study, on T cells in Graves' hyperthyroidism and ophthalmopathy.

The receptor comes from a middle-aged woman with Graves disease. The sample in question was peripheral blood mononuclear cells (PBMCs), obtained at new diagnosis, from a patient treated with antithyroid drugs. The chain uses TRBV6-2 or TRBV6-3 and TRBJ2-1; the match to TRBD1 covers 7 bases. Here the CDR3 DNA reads TGTGCCAGCAGGCCGAGACAGGGTGTAGGCAATGAGCAGTTCTTC. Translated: CASRPRQGVGNEQFF.